This T cell receptor beta chain stems from a study of shared T cell receptors in the human thymus. The CDR3 spans 13 residues. Germline V CDR1 and CDR2: MNHEY, SMNVEV (reference sequence). The V end lost 5 bases, the J end lost 9 bases, and 11 bases lay between the germline ends. The data were produced by immunoSEQ multiplex PCR, yet TCRdb's version contains in-frame clones alone and is incomplete. The sample consists of approximately 760,000 clones, approximately 83% of them appearing once. Separately, the same data were catalogued under a study of human thymus T cells.

This receptor was taken from a girl less than two years old with a congenital heart defect. The sequencing sample was made of thymocytes. This chain uses TRBV27 with TRBJ1-6; D gene unclear. This CDR3 is CASSPPLGSPLHF. Written as DNA, the CDR3 is TGTGCCAGCAGTCCCCCACTTGGTTCACCCCTCCACTTT.